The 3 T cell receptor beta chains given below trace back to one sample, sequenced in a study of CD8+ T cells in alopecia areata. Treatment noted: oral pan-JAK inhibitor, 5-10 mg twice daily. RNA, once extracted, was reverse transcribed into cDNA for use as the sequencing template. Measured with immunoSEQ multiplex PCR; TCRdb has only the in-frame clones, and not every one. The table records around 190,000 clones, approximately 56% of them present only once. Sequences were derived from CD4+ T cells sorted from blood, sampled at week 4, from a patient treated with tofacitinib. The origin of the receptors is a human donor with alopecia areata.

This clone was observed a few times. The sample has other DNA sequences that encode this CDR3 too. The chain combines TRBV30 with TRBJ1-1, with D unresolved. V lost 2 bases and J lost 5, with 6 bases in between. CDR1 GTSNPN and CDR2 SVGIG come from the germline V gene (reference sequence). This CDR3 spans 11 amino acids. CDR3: CAWSRGTEAFF. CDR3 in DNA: TGTGCCTGGAGTCGAGGGACTGAAGCTTTCTTT. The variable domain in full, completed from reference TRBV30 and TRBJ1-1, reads SQTIHQWPATLVQPVGSPLSLECTVEGTSNPNLYWYRQAAGRGLQLLFYSVGIGQISSEVPQNLSASRPQDRQFILSSKKLLLSDSGFYLCAWSRGTEAFFGQGTRLTVV.

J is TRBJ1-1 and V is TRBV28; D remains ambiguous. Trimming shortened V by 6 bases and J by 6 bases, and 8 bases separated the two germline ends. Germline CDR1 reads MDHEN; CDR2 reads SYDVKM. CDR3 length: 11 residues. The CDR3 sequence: CASRTYAEAFF. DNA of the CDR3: TGTGCCAGCAGAACATACGCTGAAGCTTTCTTT.

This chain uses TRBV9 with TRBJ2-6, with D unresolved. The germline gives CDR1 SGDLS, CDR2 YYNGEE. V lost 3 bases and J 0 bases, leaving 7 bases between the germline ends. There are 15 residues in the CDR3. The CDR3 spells CASSDTVSGANVLTF. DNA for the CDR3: TGTGCCAGCAGCGACACAGTCTCTGGGGCCAACGTCCTGACTTTC.